What follows are 7 T cell receptor beta chains derived from one specimen sequenced in a study of graft-versus-host responses after intestinal transplantation. Here immunoSEQ multiplex PCR was the method, and the copy in TCRdb shows in-frame clones only, minus some. The sample has over 75,000 clones, roughly nine tenths seen once; the top ten hold approximately 0.34%. Their target antigens are unknown. The sequencing used unstimulated CD4+ T cells sorted from spleen or lymph node cells, collected before intestinal transplant. These receptors were taken from a human donor who received an intestinal transplant.

This clone showed up just a few times. V gene TRBV5-4 combines with J gene TRBJ2-7, with D possibly being TRBD2 (7 bases). There are 15 residues in the CDR3. Germline loops: CDR1 SGHNT, CDR2 YYREEE (reference sequence). V was trimmed by 4 bases and J by 3 bases, leaving 17 bases between them. CDR3 loop: CASSMGGTPIYEQYF. In nucleotides, the CDR3 is TGTGCCAGCAGCATGGGGGGGACACCAATCTACGAGCAGTACTTC.

The J gene is TRBJ2-2, the V gene TRBV5-1, with a tentative D call TRBD2 (6 bases). Looked up from germline, CDR1 is SGHRS and CDR2 is YFSETQ. V gave up 1 base and J gave up 3 bases, with 13 bases separating them. The length of the CDR3 is 16 residues. As DNA, the CDR3 is TGCGCCAGCAGCTTGATGGCGGGACGGGACACCGGGGAGCTGTTTTTT. Protein sequence: CASSLMAGRDTGELFF.

The chain is built from TRBV6-1 and TRBJ2-4; the D gene is possibly TRBD2 (7 bases). Germline loops: CDR1 MNHNS, CDR2 SASEGT. The length of the CDR3 is 14 residues. Deletions cut 2 bases from V and 5 bases from J, with 10 bases between. In nucleotides, the CDR3 is TGTGCCAGCAGTGAAAGGGGGAGGGAAAACATTCAGTACTTC. Translated, it gives CASSERGRENIQYF.

In its sample, this clone was seen once. V usage is TRBV2 and J usage is TRBJ2-1, with a tentative D call TRBD1 (5 bases). The CDR3 loop spans 14 amino acids. The V end was cut by 2 bases, the J end by 6 bases, with 11 bases between. In germline, CDR1 is SNHLY, CDR2 FYNNEI. The CDR3 here is CASSERGLGNEQFF. The DNA of the CDR3 is TGTGCCAGCAGTGAAAGGGGCCTCGGCAATGAGCAGTTCTTC.

This chain links TRBV27 with TRBJ1-4; D uncertain. Germline assignment: CDR1 MNHEY and CDR2 SMNVEV (reference sequence). The CDR3 runs to 13 residues. V was pared by 6 bases and J by 5 bases, with 10 bases between. The chain's CDR3 is CASSRSHNEKLFF. The CDR3 bases are TGTGCCAGCAGCCGGAGTCACAATGAAAAACTGTTTTTT.

The V and J genes are TRBV6-1 and TRBJ2-3; 12 bases align to TRBD2. V lost 4 bases to trimming and J lost 4 bases; unmatched junction nucleotides: 3. Germline V gene data show CDR1 as MNHNS and CDR2 as SASEGT. This CDR3 spans 15 amino acids. The CDR3 loop reads CASSATSGSSDTQYF. The CDR3 DNA reads TGTGCCAGCAGTGCGACTAGCGGGAGTTCAGATACGCAGTATTTT.

This clone was seen a single time. The chain uses TRBV27 and TRBJ1-6, with 10 bases matching TRBD1. CDR1 and CDR2 from the germline V gene are MNHEY and SMNVEV (reference sequence). This CDR3 is built from 16 residues. The V gene end was trimmed by 6 bases and the J gene end by 1 base; junction bases not matched to a gene: 3. As DNA, the CDR3 is TGTGCCAGCAGGAGGACAGGGGGGTCCTATAATTCACCCCTCCACTTT. It specifies CASRRTGGSYNSPLHF.